The sequence of this T cell receptor beta chain was determined in a study of cytomegalovirus exposure and HLA in healthy donors. Regarding the study as a whole: It was reported in a later analysis that an Asian-associated ancestry cluster showed fewer N-insertions than the 666-donor mean.

The CDR3 contains 15 residues. Germline CDR1 reads LNHDA; CDR2 reads SQIVND (reference sequence). Trimming left V 7 bases short and J 4 bases short, with 19 bases between. Vbeta (60) and Jbeta (13) primers were used in the PCR. Generated by immunoSEQ multiplex PCR, the TCRdb table keeps only in-frame clones and is missing some. Among about 140,000 clones listed, roughly 10% were seen once. Remarks on this clone: Its specificity is not known.

This chain uses TRBV19 with TRBJ1-1; TRBD1 might be the D (5 bases). Sequences were obtained from PBMCs. This TCR came from a man aged 45-65 years in good health and CMV-seronegative. The CDR3 coding sequence is TGTGCCAGTACCCTACCGGGGGGATCTGCCACTGAAGCTTTCTTT. This encodes CASTLPGGSATEAFF.